Below are 32 T cell receptor beta chains sequenced from a single sample in a study of blood T cell repertoires in COVID-19. TCRdb keeps only in-frame clones here, not all; method: immunoSEQ multiplex PCR. The sample consists of about 26,000 clones, 70% to 90% of them appearing once. Sequenced: peripheral blood. All receptors derive from a woman of 80 years or more with COVID-19, enrolled during active disease.

The J gene is TRBJ2-1, the V gene TRBV19, with TRBD1 identical over 7 bases. The germline CDR1 and CDR2 sequences are LNHDA and SQIVND (reference sequence). The junction had 9 bases not matched to a gene; V was cut back by 4 bases and J by 6 bases. The CDR3 runs 15 residues. The DNA for the CDR3 is TGTGCCAGTAGTACGATGGGACAGCTGAGCAATGAGCAGTTCTTC. Protein: CASSTMGQLSNEQFF.

This clone has a single count. This chain connects TRBV7-2 to TRBJ2-6, with 7 nucleotides matching TRBD1. The ends lost 0 bases at V and 2 bases at J; junction bases unmatched: 16. The germline V gene has CDR1 SGHTA and CDR2 FQGNSA. The CDR3 loop spans 21 amino acids. CDR3 sequence reads: CASSLAGTALLRSPGANVLTF. DNA of the CDR3: TGTGCCAGCAGCTTAGCCGGGACAGCACTCCTAAGGTCGCCTGGGGCCAACGTCCTGACTTTC.

The chain combines TRBV5-1 with TRBJ1-5; 10 bases agree with TRBD1. Unmatched junction bases numbered 4, after V lost 4 bases and J lost 3 bases. Germline V gives CDR1 SGHRS, CDR2 YFSETQ. This CDR3 is 15 amino acids long. The CDR3 DNA reads TGCGCCAGCAGCCCCGGGACAGGGGTCAATCAGCCCCAGCATTTT. Protein: CASSPGTGVNQPQHF.

This CDR3 reads CASSSLGRGAGETQYF. In DNA, the CDR3 is TGCGCCAGCAGCTCCCTGGGGCGGGGGGCCGGGGAGACCCAGTACTTC. V gene TRBV5-1 combines with J gene TRBJ2-5; the match to TRBD2 covers 8 bases. CDR3 length: 16 residues. V was clipped by 3 bases and J by 5 bases; unmatched bases: 12. CDR1 and CDR2 (germline): SGHRS, YFSETQ. The full variable domain, in which reference TRBV5-1 and TRBJ2-5 provide the parts outside the CDR3, is KAGVTQTPRYLIKTRGQQVTLSCSPISGHRSVSWYQQTPGQGLQFLFEYFSETQRNKGNFPGRFSGRQFSNSRSEMNVSTLELGDSALYLCASSSLGRGAGETQYFGPGTRLLVL.

The J gene is TRBJ2-2, the V gene TRBV5-4; 10 nucleotides align to TRBD1. This CDR3 is 16 amino acids long. V gave up 3 bases and J gave up 5 bases; unmatched junction bases: 7. Germline V gene sequence: CDR1 SGHNT, CDR2 YYREEE (reference sequence). CDR3 coding DNA: TGTGCCAGCAGCTCCGGAAGGACAGGGGGGACCGGGGAGCTGTTTTTT. It encodes CASSSGRTGGTGELFF.

CDR3 bases: TGTGCCAGCCGGGACAGGAGAACCGGGAACACCGGGGAGCTGTTTTTT. Translated, it gives CASRDRRTGNTGELFF. The V call is TRBV19, the J call TRBJ2-2, with 8 bases fitting TRBD1. CDR3 length: 16 residues. CDR1 is LNHDA, CDR2 SQIVND, per germline (reference sequence). The V gene end was trimmed by 9 bases and the J gene end by 1 base; junction bases not matched to a gene: 10.

This chain connects TRBV3-1 (or the pseudogene TRBV3-2) to TRBJ1-6; D is possibly TRBD1 (6 bases). Trimming took 1 base from V and 14 from J, leaving 15 bases between them. Germline CDR1 and CDR2: LGHDT and YNNKEL (reference sequence). The CDR3 totals 14 residues. The chain's CDR3 is CASSQGPLQGSLHF. CDR3 in DNA: TGTGCCAGCAGCCAAGGGCCATTACAGGGATCCCTCCACTTT.

The chain has TRBV5-6 and TRBJ2-5; D remains ambiguous. Germline V gene data show CDR1 as SGHDT and CDR2 as YYEEEE. This CDR3 contains 12 residues. Trimming took 3 bases from V and 7 from J, leaving 10 bases between them. In DNA, the CDR3 is TGTGCCAGCAGCTATGGTGGTAGGACCCAGTACTTC. This gives the protein CASSYGGRTQYF.

This clone was found a few times. V and J are TRBV11-3 and TRBJ2-2; D gene unclear. Looked up from germline, CDR1 is SGHNT and CDR2 is YENEEA. Trimming left V 2 bases short and J 6 bases short, with 10 bases between. The CDR3 sequence is 14 residues long. The CDR3 bases are TGTGCCAGCAGCTTAACTCCGCCACCCGGGGAGCTGTTTTTT. Translating it yields CASSLTPPPGELFF.

The chain uses TRBV6-5 and TRBJ1-1, with D hard to call. The ends were cut back, 1 base at V and 3 bases at J, with 6 bases in the middle. CDR1 is MNHEY, CDR2 SVGAGI, per germline. The CDR3 has 13 amino acids. For the CDR3, the DNA is TGTGCCAGCAGTTACTTACTGTACACTGAAGCTTTCTTT. The encoded protein is CASSYLLYTEAFF.

This chain links TRBV5-1 with TRBJ1-2; D gene ambiguous. The CDR3 covers 14 residues. Germline lookup yields CDR1 SGHRS and CDR2 YFSETQ. Between the trimmed V and J ends, which lost 0 bases and 1 base, there was a span of 7 bases. The CDR3 loop reads CASSLDTVNYGYTF. CDR3 DNA: TGCGCCAGCAGCTTGGATACAGTTAACTATGGCTACACCTTC. Looking up the rest from reference TRBV5-1 and TRBJ1-2 gives the full variable domain: KAGVTQTPRYLIKTRGQQVTLSCSPISGHRSVSWYQQTPGQGLQFLFEYFSETQRNKGNFPGRFSGRQFSNSRSEMNVSTLELGDSALYLCASSLDTVNYGYTFGSGTRLTVV.

The DNA of the CDR3 is TGTGCCACCCAAGGGGTAGGGACCCAGTACTTC. Residues: CATQGVGTQYF. The V call is TRBV6-5, the J call TRBJ2-5, with D possibly being TRBD1 (5 bases). The CDR3 is 11 amino acids. V was cut by 10 bases and J by 7 bases, with 13 bases left in between. Germline CDR1 reads MNHEY; CDR2 reads SVGAGI.

The chain employs TRBV20-1 and TRBJ2-2; D might be TRBD1 (5 bases). The CDR3 is 11 residues long. V was pared by 7 bases and J by 3 bases, with 6 bases between. Germline V gene sequence: CDR1 DFQATT, CDR2 SNEGSKA (reference sequence). DNA of the CDR3: TGCAGTGTGGGGCACACCGGGGAGCTGTTTTTT. Translating it yields CSVGHTGELFF.

The V and J genes are TRBV30 and TRBJ2-5; TRBD1 matches at 8 bases. This CDR3 has 15 residues. J lost 5 bases, V lost 2 bases, and 10 bases had no gene match. CDR1 GTSNPN and CDR2 SVGIG come from the germline V gene (reference sequence). CDR3 DNA sequence: TGTGCCTGGAGTAGAAGGACAGGGCTGGGGGAGACCCAGTACTTC. Protein: CAWSRRTGLGETQYF.

The rearrangement joins TRBV3-1 (or the pseudogene TRBV3-2) to TRBJ1-1; unclear D gene. Germline lookup yields CDR1 LGHDT and CDR2 YNNKEL (reference sequence). The CDR3 totals 12 residues. V dropped 6 bases and J dropped 4 bases, with 9 bases sitting between them. This CDR3 reads CASRRESTEAFF. The CDR3, as DNA: TGTGCCAGCAGGAGGGAGAGCACTGAAGCTTTCTTT.

The CDR3 reads CAISTGQGADTQYF. The CDR3 region has the DNA TGTGCCATCAGTACTGGACAGGGGGCAGATACGCAGTATTTT. The chain carries TRBV10-3 and TRBJ2-3, with TRBD1 matching over 10 bases. The CDR3 spans 14 residues. The germline gives CDR1 ENHRY, CDR2 SYGVKD. V lost 5 bases and J lost 4; bases outside the gene matches: 3.

The rearrangement joins TRBV19 to TRBJ2-7; TRBD2 might be the D (6 bases). Germline CDR1 reads LNHDA; CDR2 reads SQIVND (reference sequence). The CDR3 covers 12 residues. Trimming removed 3 bases at V and 3 bases at J, with 6 bases between. CDR3 amino acids: CASSMGGYEQYF. DNA for the CDR3: TGTGCCAGTAGTATGGGGGGCTACGAGCAGTACTTC. Combining the CDR3 with reference TRBV19 and TRBJ2-7 gives the whole variable domain DGGITQSPKYLFRKEGQNVTLSCEQNLNHDAMYWYRQDPGQGLRLIYYSQIVNDFQKGDIAEGYSVSREKKESFPLTVTSAQKNPTAFYLCASSMGGYEQYFGPGTRLTVT.

Comments on this clone: Other DNA sequences in the sample encode the same CDR3. This chain joins TRBV6-6 and TRBJ1-5; 12 bases align to TRBD1. The CDR3 loop spans 16 amino acids. Germline V gene sequence: CDR1 MNHNY, CDR2 SVGAGI (reference sequence). V was pared by 5 bases and J by 3 bases, with 5 bases of the junction left unmatched. CDR3 sequence (DNA): TGTGCCAGCAGTCCCGGGACAGGGGGCAACAATCAGCCCCAGCATTTT. It translates to CASSPGTGGNNQPQHF.

The chain employs TRBV7-2 and TRBJ2-3; 8 bases are a match to TRBD2. The germline CDR1 and CDR2 sequences are SGHTA and FQGNSA. J was trimmed by 5 bases and V by 5 bases; bases with no gene match: 6. The CDR3 covers 14 residues. CDR3 sequence: CASSVRGGEDTQYF. The CDR3 nucleotides read TGTGCCAGCAGCGTACGGGGGGGTGAAGATACGCAGTATTTT.

J is TRBJ1-5 and V is TRBV5-6; no clear D. Germline CDR1 SGHDT, CDR2 YYEEEE. Trimming stripped 2 bases from V and 4 bases from J, with 4 bases between. The CDR3 has 12 amino acids. The CDR3, as DNA: TGTGCCAGCAGCTTCCAAAATCAGCCCCAGCATTTT. Amino acid sequence: CASSFQNQPQHF. Supplemented by reference TRBV5-6 and TRBJ1-5, the full variable domain reads DAGVTQSPTHLIKTRGQQVTLRCSPKSGHDTVSWYQQALGQGPQFIFQYYEEEERQRGNFPDRFSGHQFPNYSSELNVNALLLGDSALYLCASSFQNQPQHFGDGTRLSIL.

The chain joins TRBV6-5 to TRBJ1-1; D gene unclear. CDR3 length: 11 residues. Trimming shortened V by 7 bases and J by 0 bases, and 3 bases separated the two germline ends. Germline CDR1 MNHEY, CDR2 SVGAGI. The CDR3 reads CASNMNTEAFF. As DNA, the CDR3 is TGTGCCAGCAATATGAACACTGAAGCTTTCTTT.

This clone has a handful of counts. The gene calls are TRBV27 and TRBJ1-5; D not resolved. Trimming left V 3 bases short and J 1 base short, with 7 bases between. This CDR3 has 14 residues. Germline-derived CDR1 and CDR2 are MNHEY and SMNVEV (reference sequence). The CDR3 sequence is CASSFSGSNQPQHF. In DNA, the CDR3 is TGTGCCAGCAGTTTCTCCGGGAGCAATCAGCCCCAGCATTTT.

The genes are TRBV5-1 and TRBJ2-2; TRBD1 matches at 7 bases. Germline V gene data show CDR1 as SGHRS and CDR2 as YFSETQ. The length of the CDR3 is 15 residues. Trimming removed 0 bases from V and 4 bases from J; junction bases left unmatched: 3. CDR3 residues: CASSLEGDSTGELFF. CDR3 bases: TGCGCCAGCAGCTTGGAAGGGGACAGCACCGGGGAGCTGTTTTTT.

V is TRBV30 and J is TRBJ2-4; perhaps TRBD1 as D (5 bases). CDR1 is GTSNPN and CDR2 is SVGIG in the germline V gene (reference sequence). V was clipped by 3 bases and J by 6 bases, with 18 bases between them. The CDR3 is 15 residues long. CDR3 loop: CAWSQKRAGLNIQYF. The CDR3 nucleotides are TGTGCCTGGAGCCAAAAACGGGCAGGGTTAAACATTCAGTACTTC.

V and J are TRBV6-2 or TRBV6-3 and TRBJ2-1; a weak D match, TRBD2 (6 bases). This CDR3 has 14 residues. Germline V lookup: CDR1 MNHEY, CDR2 SVGEGT. With 2 bases removed from V and 8 bases from J, the gap between germline ends came to 13 bases. The CDR3 loop is CASSYGGREDEQFF. CDR3 sequence (DNA): TGTGCCAGCAGTTACGGAGGCAGGGAGGATGAGCAGTTCTTC.

The chain has TRBV7-6 and TRBJ2-3, with D uncertain. V lost 2 bases and J lost 5, with 5 bases in between. Germline V CDR1 and CDR2: SGHVS, FNYEAQ. There are 12 residues in the CDR3. The CDR3 bases are TGTGCCAGCAGCTTACTGCGAGATACGCAGTATTTT. Translating it yields CASSLLRDTQYF.

This clone appeared a single time. The genes are TRBV6-5 and TRBJ2-3, with 10 bases fitting TRBD2. Germline assignment: CDR1 MNHEY and CDR2 SVGAGI. V trimming: 7 bases; J trimming: 3 bases; junction bases outside the gene matches: 7. The CDR3 extends over 15 amino acids. The CDR3 DNA is TGTGCCAGCAAAAGCGGGGGGGCTGGGACAGATACGCAGTATTTT. Its translation is CASKSGGAGTDTQYF.

The V call is TRBV25-1, the J call TRBJ2-2, with a weak D call TRBD1 (6 bases). V was shortened by 6 bases and J by 1 base, with 6 bases between the two germline ends. The CDR3 has 13 amino acids. Germline CDR1 MGHDK, CDR2 SYGVNS. The CDR3 loop reads CASRGQNTGELFF. The CDR3 nucleotides are TGTGCCAGCAGGGGACAGAACACCGGGGAGCTGTTTTTT.

The chain combines TRBV7-8 with TRBJ1-1, with D perhaps matching TRBD1 (6 bases). The CDR3 runs to 17 residues. V gave up 2 bases and J gave up 4 bases, with 20 bases separating them. Germline CDR1 reads SGHVS; CDR2 reads FQNEAQ. CDR3 in DNA: TGTGCCAGCAGCTTATTTGGGGGGGCCGAGGTCGGCACTGAAGCTTTCTTT. Protein: CASSLFGGAEVGTEAFF.

The rearrangement links TRBV29-1 to TRBJ2-3; TRBD2 might be the D (5 bases). The CDR3 loop spans 14 amino acids. Trimming took 1 base from V and 3 from J, leaving 11 bases between them. Germline V lookup: CDR1 SQVTM, CDR2 ANQGSEA. The CDR3, as DNA: TGCAGCGTTGAAGGCGGTACTAGGACAGATACGCAGTATTTT. Protein sequence: CSVEGGTRTDTQYF.

This clone came up a few times. This chain uses TRBV5-6 with TRBJ2-7; tentative D call: TRBD2 (6 bases). CDR1 and CDR2 from the germline V gene are SGHDT and YYEEEE. Trimming cost V 4 bases and J 4 bases, with 15 bases left between them. The CDR3 runs to 14 residues. CDR3 DNA: TGTGCCAGCAGCCCCGATGCAGGGAGGTACGAGCAGTACTTC. Translation: CASSPDAGRYEQYF.

The V gene is TRBV12-3 or TRBV12-4, the J gene TRBJ1-2; D is undetermined. The length of the CDR3 is 13 residues. V was shortened by 6 bases and J by 2 bases, with 10 bases between the two germline ends. The CDR3 spells CASRRTVNYGYTF. In nucleotides, the CDR3 is TGTGCCAGCAGAAGGACTGTCAACTATGGCTACACCTTC.